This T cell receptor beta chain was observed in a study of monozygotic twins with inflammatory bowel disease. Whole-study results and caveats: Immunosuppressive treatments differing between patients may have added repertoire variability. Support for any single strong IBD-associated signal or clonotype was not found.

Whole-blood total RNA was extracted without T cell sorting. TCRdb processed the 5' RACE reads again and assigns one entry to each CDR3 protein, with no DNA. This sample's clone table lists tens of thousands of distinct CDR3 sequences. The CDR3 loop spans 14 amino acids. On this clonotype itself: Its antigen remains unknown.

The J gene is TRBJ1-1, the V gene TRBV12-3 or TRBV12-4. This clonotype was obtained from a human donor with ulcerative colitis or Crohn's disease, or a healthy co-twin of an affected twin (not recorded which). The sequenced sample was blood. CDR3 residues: CASSLARSRGEAFF.